The sequence of this T cell receptor (beta chain) was determined in a study of blood T cell repertoires in COVID-19. The wider study: COVID-19 samples, acute and convalescent, were from the United States, Italy and Spain. The analysed material was cDNA or gDNA that came from T cells, B-cell-depleted T cells, or PBMCs.

CDR1 is SEHNR, CDR2 FQNEAQ, per germline (reference sequence). CDR3 length: 14 amino acids. V was trimmed by 7 bases and J by 3 bases, leaving 14 bases between them. The table came from immunoSEQ multiplex PCR; TCRdb's copy has only in-frame clones and leaves some out. The data contain 130,000 to 150,000 clones, 70% to 90% of them singletons. The genes are TRBV7-9 and TRBJ2-3, with D perhaps TRBD2 (5 bases). Sequencing was performed on peripheral blood. The clonotype originates from a man in his 60s with active or convalescent COVID-19. DNA of the CDR3: TGTGCCAGCACCATGGCGAGGGTAACAGATACGCAGTATTTT. Protein sequence: CASTMARVTDTQYF.